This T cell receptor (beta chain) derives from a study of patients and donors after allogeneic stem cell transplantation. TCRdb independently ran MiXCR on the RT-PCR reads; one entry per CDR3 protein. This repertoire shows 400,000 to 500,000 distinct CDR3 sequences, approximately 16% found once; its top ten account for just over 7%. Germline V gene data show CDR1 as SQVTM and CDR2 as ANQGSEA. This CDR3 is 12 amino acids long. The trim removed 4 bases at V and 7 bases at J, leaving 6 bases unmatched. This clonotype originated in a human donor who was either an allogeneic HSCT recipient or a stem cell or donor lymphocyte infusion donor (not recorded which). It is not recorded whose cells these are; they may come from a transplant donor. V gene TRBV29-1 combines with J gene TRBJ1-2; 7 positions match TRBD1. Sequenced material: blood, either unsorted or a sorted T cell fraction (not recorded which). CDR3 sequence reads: CSVGYQGGGYTF. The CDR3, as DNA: TGCAGCGTTGGGTATCAGGGGGGTGGCTACACCTTC.